These 18 T cell receptor beta chains were sequenced from one sample in a study of blood T cell repertoires in COVID-19. The repertoire was sequenced with immunoSEQ multiplex PCR; TCRdb's copy has only in-frame clones and lacks some. This table holds 100,000 to 110,000 clones, 80% to 90% found once. The material sequenced was peripheral blood. The receptors here all came from a human donor in a cohort sampled during active COVID-19.

The rearrangement links TRBV30 to TRBJ2-7, with 10 bases aligning to TRBD1. With V trimmed by 2 bases and J by 7 bases, 8 bases remained unmatched. The CDR3 is 14 amino acids. Germline V CDR1 and CDR2: GTSNPN, SVGIG (reference sequence). The CDR3 here is CAWSPIGQGDEQYF. CDR3 DNA sequence: TGTGCCTGGAGTCCGATTGGACAGGGGGATGAGCAGTACTTC. The variable domain in full, with the rest retrieved from reference TRBV30 and TRBJ2-7, is SQTIHQWPATLVQPVGSPLSLECTVEGTSNPNLYWYRQAAGRGLQLLFYSVGIGQISSEVPQNLSASRPQDRQFILSSKKLLLSDSGFYLCAWSPIGQGDEQYFGPGTRLTVT.

The rearrangement uses TRBV28 and TRBJ1-2; TRBD1 might be the D (5 bases). The V gene lost 5 bases and the J gene lost 3 bases, with 7 bases spanning the gap. CDR3 length: 12 amino acids. Germline CDR1 reads MDHEN; CDR2 reads SYDVKM. The CDR3 loop reads CASSDRDYGYTF. The CDR3 DNA reads as TGTGCCAGCAGTGACAGAGACTATGGCTACACCTTC.

The chain combines TRBV4-2 with TRBJ2-1; D is possibly TRBD1 (5 bases). Looked up from germline, CDR1 is LGHNA and CDR2 is YNFKEQ. V gave up 1 base and J gave up 1 base, with 11 bases separating them. The CDR3 runs 16 residues. The CDR3 loop is CASSQAGQGSYNEQFF. The DNA for the CDR3 is TGTGCCAGCAGCCAAGCTGGGCAGGGATCCTACAATGAGCAGTTCTTC.

This clone has only a few counts. CDR3 in amino acids: CASTIVTGLSGELFF. The CDR3 DNA follows: TGCGCCAGCACCATAGTGACAGGGTTGAGCGGGGAGCTGTTTTTT. The chain carries TRBV5-1 and TRBJ2-2, with 7 bases lining up with TRBD1. This CDR3 region has 15 residues. V gave up 6 bases and J gave up 7 bases; unmatched junction bases: 12. The germline gives CDR1 SGHRS, CDR2 YFSETQ.

V gene TRBV14 combines with J gene TRBJ1-6; the D gene is possibly TRBD1 (5 bases). Germline lookup yields CDR1 SGHDN and CDR2 FVKESK. This CDR3 is built from 14 residues. Trimming took off 3 bases at V and 10 bases at J, with 13 bases between the two ends. In nucleotides, the CDR3 is TGTGCCAGCAGCCAGTCTCGGGACTTCTCACCCCTCCACTTT. This codes for CASSQSRDFSPLHF.

V usage is TRBV18 and J usage is TRBJ2-3; possibly TRBD1 for D (5 bases). The V gene lost 2 bases and the J gene lost 0 bases, with 12 bases spanning the gap. The CDR3 is made up of 16 amino acids. Germline CDR1 KGHSH, CDR2 LQKENI. CDR3 DNA: TGTGCCAGCTCACCAGTTGCAGGGCCCAGCACAGATACGCAGTATTTT. Residues: CASSPVAGPSTDTQYF.

This rearrangement joins TRBV28 to TRBJ2-7, with D possibly TRBD1 on 5 matching bases. The CDR3 extends over 13 amino acids. Deletions cut 8 bases from V and 2 bases from J, with 13 bases between. Germline CDR1 and CDR2: MDHEN and SYDVKM. In DNA form, the CDR3 reads TGTGCCAGCTGTCGTTTCAGGGCCTACGAGCAGTACTTC. Protein sequence: CASCRFRAYEQYF.

The J gene is TRBJ2-3, the V gene TRBV19; TRBD2 aligns across 8 bases. After removal of 7 bases from V and 5 bases from J, the junction contained 8 bases not matched to a gene. There are 14 residues in the CDR3. Germline values: CDR1 LNHDA, CDR2 SQIVND (reference sequence). CDR3 region: CASKGLAGIDTQYF. The CDR3 DNA reads TGTGCCAGTAAGGGGCTAGCGGGTATAGATACGCAGTATTTT.

V is TRBV19 and J is TRBJ1-6; 8 positions agree with TRBD1. The V gene's germline CDR1 is LNHDA and CDR2 SQIVND (reference sequence). V lost 6 bases, J lost 10 bases, and 14 bases stayed unmatched. The CDR3 totals 16 residues. The CDR3 here is CASSAGTGVSVSPLHF. For the CDR3, the DNA is TGTGCCAGTAGCGCCGGGACAGGTGTTTCGGTATCACCCCTCCACTTT.

The chain combines TRBV19 with TRBJ2-5, with 10 bases fitting TRBD2. V dropped 7 bases and J dropped 3; count of bases not matched to a gene: 14. The germline V gene encodes CDR1 LNHDA and CDR2 SQIVND (reference sequence). The CDR3 covers 17 residues. The CDR3 protein is CASTPAGSGRSKETQYF. The CDR3 DNA follows: TGTGCCAGTACCCCCGCGGGTAGCGGGAGGTCCAAAGAGACCCAGTACTTC.

The chain uses TRBV7-3 and TRBJ2-1, with 9 nucleotides matching TRBD1. This CDR3 is built from 16 residues. J gave up 7 bases and V 5 bases, and 12 bases lay outside the gene matches. The germline gives CDR1 SGHTA, CDR2 FQGTGA. CDR3 region: CASSPSGTGFKNEQFF. Here the CDR3 DNA reads TGTGCCAGCAGCCCGAGCGGGACAGGGTTCAAGAATGAGCAGTTCTTC. The entire variable domain, with the rest obtained from reference TRBV7-3 and TRBJ2-1, is as follows: GAGVSQTPSNKVTEKGKYVELRCDPISGHTALYWYRQSLGQGPEFLIYFQGTGAADDSGLPNDRFFAVRPEGSVSTLKIQRTERGDSAVYLCASSPSGTGFKNEQFFGPGTRLTVL.

This clone appeared a few times. The CDR3 DNA reads as TGTGCCAGCAGCTTATCCCGGACAATTAGCAATCAGCCCCAGCATTTT. This gives the protein CASSLSRTISNQPQHF. The J gene is TRBJ1-5, the V gene TRBV7-8, with D possibly TRBD1 on 5 matching bases. Trimming removed 2 bases from V and 0 bases from J, with 11 bases in between. The CDR3 loop spans 16 amino acids. The V gene's germline CDR1 is SGHVS and CDR2 FQNEAQ.

This clone came up once. This chain uses TRBV21-1 with TRBJ2-5; TRBD2 is the table's D call, not checked against the DNA. TRBV21-1 constitutes a pseudogene. The CDR3 loop spans 15 amino acids. The CDR3 protein is CASSKDGRAEETQYF. The CDR3 DNA reads TGTGCCAGCAGCAAAGATGGTCGAGCGGAAGAGACCCAGTACTTC.

The chain's CDR3 is CASSQDTRTWGYTF. CDR3 in DNA: TGTGCCAGCAGCCAGGATACTCGGACTTGGGGCTACACCTTC. The rearrangement links TRBV3-1 (or the pseudogene TRBV3-2) to TRBJ1-2; no clear D. Trimming shortened V by 3 bases and J by 8 bases, and 16 bases separated the two germline ends. Germline CDR1 is LGHDT and CDR2 is YNNKEL (reference sequence). The CDR3 spans 14 residues.

This CDR3 is CASSLVTGGNTQYF. The DNA for the CDR3 is TGTGCCAGCAGCTTAGTAACAGGGGGGAATACGCAGTATTTT. This sequence joins TRBV7-8 and TRBJ2-3, with 8 bases that match TRBD1. Per the germline V gene, CDR1 is SGHVS and CDR2 is FQNEAQ. The CDR3 covers 14 residues. Trimming took 1 base from V and 7 from J; bases not matched to a gene: 4.

V usage is TRBV9 and J usage is TRBJ2-6, with 8 bases fitting TRBD1. J gave up 4 bases and V 4 bases, and 13 bases lay outside the gene matches. The CDR3 consists of 18 residues. Germline CDR1 reads SGDLS; CDR2 reads YYNGEE. CDR3: CASSPHPRGRGGANVLTF. The CDR3 DNA reads TGTGCCAGCAGCCCCCACCCCAGGGGGCGGGGCGGGGCCAACGTCCTGACTTTC.

The chain links TRBV6-6 to TRBJ2-2; 9 positions agree with TRBD2. V shed 5 bases and J 6 bases; nucleotides not matched to a gene: 13. Germline lookup yields CDR1 MNHNY and CDR2 SVGAGI (reference sequence). CDR3 size: 17 residues. The CDR3 nucleotides are TGTGCCAGCAGTCCCTCGGGGCTAGCGGGAAGAGCCGGGGAGCTGTTTTTT. This sequence encodes CASSPSGLAGRAGELFF.

The chain carries TRBV2 and TRBJ2-1, with 8 bases aligning to TRBD1. CDR3 length equals 15 residues. In germline, CDR1 is SNHLY, CDR2 FYNNEI. Unmatched junction bases numbered 7, after V lost 5 bases and J lost 4 bases. The CDR3 is CASSSTGGQYNEQFF. DNA of the CDR3: TGTGCCAGCAGTTCCACAGGGGGGCAGTACAATGAGCAGTTCTTC.